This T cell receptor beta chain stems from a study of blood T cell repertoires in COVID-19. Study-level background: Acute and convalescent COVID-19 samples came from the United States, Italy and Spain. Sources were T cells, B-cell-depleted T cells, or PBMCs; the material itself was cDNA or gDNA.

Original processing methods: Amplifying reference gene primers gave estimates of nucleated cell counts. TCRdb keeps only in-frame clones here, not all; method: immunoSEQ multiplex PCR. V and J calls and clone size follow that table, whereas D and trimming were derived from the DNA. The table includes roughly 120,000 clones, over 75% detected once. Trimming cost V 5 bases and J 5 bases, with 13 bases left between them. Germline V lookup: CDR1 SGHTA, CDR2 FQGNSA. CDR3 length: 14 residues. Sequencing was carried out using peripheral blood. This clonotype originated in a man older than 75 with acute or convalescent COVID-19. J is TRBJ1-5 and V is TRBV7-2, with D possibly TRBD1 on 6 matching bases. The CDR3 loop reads CASSMDSNYQPQHF. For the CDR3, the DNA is TGTGCCAGCAGCATGGACAGCAATTATCAGCCCCAGCATTTT.